This TCR beta chain was recorded in a study of blood T cells in healthy people across ages (dated by TCRdb to between 2015 and 2017). About the investigation overall: In model experiments, template switching captured about one uniquely barcoded TCR beta cDNA molecule for every two T cells. For two donors (one aged 18 to 30 and one aged 80 or older), the study analyzed two additional independent replicas of 1 million unique cDNA reads from the same blood draw. To track age-related changes in TCR beta repertoire diversity, the study relied on deep sequencing normalized with unique cDNA molecular identifiers. To avoid experimental bias, donors of different ages were randomly spread across the sequencing lanes. The donors were split into four age groups: young (average around 15 years), middle-aged (roughly 40), aged (approximately 60) and long-lived (82).

The approximately 39 donors, aged 6 to 90 years, were systemically healthy Caucasian individuals from Russia. Each donor gave roughly 9 milliliters of peripheral blood, drawn into EDTA-treated Vacutainer tubes. Ficoll-Paque density-gradient centrifugation was used to isolate PBMCs, with at least 6.5 million per sample. Trizol reagent was used to extract total RNA from PBMCs, with at least 6 micrograms per sample. Naive CD45RAhigh/CD27high T cell percentages were measured by flow cytometry on a PBMC aliquot from every donor. The sample holds a few counts of this clonotype. Its antigen has not been determined. No quality values exist for individual bases; no much larger clone is one base distant. Preparation of the library involved 5' RACE. Data came from an Illumina HiSeq 2500. A second PCR of roughly 7 to 11 cycles was run with a J-beta primer mix and a sample-barcoded 5' primer. A template-switch 5' adaptor carrying 12 random nucleotides introduced a unique molecular identifier onto each TCR beta cDNA molecule. Each sample yielded at least 3 million CDR3-containing paired-end reads. First-strand cDNA was synthesized from all RNA with the Mint cDNA synthesis kit, primed by a TRBC-specific oligonucleotide. After uracil-DNA glycosylase treatment, a first 18-cycle PCR used universal primers M1SS and BC2_uni_R on all cDNA. The paper's data handling went like this. For normalization, 1 million high-quality reads were randomly selected from each sample, with every read carrying a distinct molecular identifier. Instead of being binned into consensus sequences, reads with shared molecular identifiers were discarded. MiTCR, set to a Q25 quality threshold and the strictest error-elimination algorithm, was used for CDR3 identification, clonotype clustering and error correction. Lower-bound total TCR beta diversity was estimated with a nonparametric unseen species model using Euler transformation. Using fastp trimming at Q25 and MiXCR clonotype assembly, TCRdb reanalyzed the public sequencing data and kept in-frame beta chains. Rows with one shared CDR3 protein collapse into an entry with the most common genes and DNA. What appears here as the V and J calls and clone size reflects TCRdb's work, not the paper's. The sample table records about 290,000 distinct CDR3 sequences; 25% to 30% of these occur just once. Approximately 28% of the sample belongs to the ten largest clones.

What the research found in general, with its limitations: Observed TCR beta diversity correlated strongly with the percentage of naive T cells measured by flow cytometry. Compared with the aged group, more naive CD4+ T cells, fewer expanded clones and increased TCR diversity were shown by the long-lived group, suggesting age selection. Estimates of total diversity based on one million sequenced T cells were considered lower bounds and underestimates. Since profiling was done on bulk unsorted PBMCs, naive and antigen-experienced compartments could not be conclusively compared. Because donor CMV infection status was unknown, age-related changes in expanded clonotypes were potentially confounded. As age increased, observed TCR beta diversity per million T cells dropped in a roughly linear way, and a significant reduction was already evident by age about 40.

In the germline V gene, CDR1 corresponds to MGHRA and CDR2 to YSYEKL. V is clipped by 6 bases and J by 0 bases, and the sequence between their germline boundaries is 12 bases long. The CDR3 goes from the cysteine to the phenylalanine over 15 residues. Only the CDR3 DNA stays, 45 bases, in frame from base 1. The TCR comes from a woman in her 70s in good health. This sequence uses TRBV4-1 and TRBJ1-5; the D gene identity is not certain. Sequencing input: blood. In nucleotide form, the sequence is TGCGCCAGCAGACAACTATACAGTAGCAATCAGCCCCAGCATTTT. Translated, this gives CASRQLYSSNQPQHF.